Following are 6 T cell receptor beta chains from one sample sequenced in a study of neurological immune-mediated disorders. One entry per CDR3 protein results from TCRdb running MiXCR on the 5' RACE reads. Found here are 55,000 to 65,000 distinct CDR3 sequences, roughly 3.5% of them singletons; the top ten hold about 2%. Input material: PBMCs. The source is a woman aged 45 to 65 with multiple sclerosis.

This clonotype appeared many times. The V call is TRBV5-1, the J call TRBJ2-2; D gene ambiguous. The germline gives CDR1 SGHRS, CDR2 YFSETQ. The V gene lost 0 bases and the J gene lost 4 bases, with 7 bases spanning the gap. This CDR3 comprises 14 residues. The DNA for the CDR3 is TGCGCCAGCAGCTTGGAGCCAAGCACCGGGGAGCTGTTTTTT. This codes for CASSLEPSTGELFF.

This clonotype came up many times. The chain employs TRBV24-1 and TRBJ2-3; D is undetermined. CDR3 size: 14 residues. Per germline, CDR1 KGHDR and CDR2 SFDVKD. Trimming cost V 0 bases and J 4 bases, with 7 bases left between them. CDR3 loop: CATSDLQHPDTQYF. CDR3 in DNA: TGTGCCACCAGTGATTTGCAACACCCAGATACGCAGTATTTT.

This clonotype turned up a few times. A read error may produce the germline difference seen at one junction end. This rearrangement joins TRBV20-1 to TRBJ1-5; 7 bases match TRBD1. The CDR3 runs to 13 residues. CDR1 and CDR2 from the germline V gene are DFQATT and SNEGSKA (reference sequence). The CDR3 coding sequence is TGCAGTGCCGGGGAGGGGGCAGGTCAGCCCCAGAATTTT. Translation: CSAGEGAGQPQNF.

Ten or more counts support this clonotype. This chain joins TRBV20-1 and TRBJ2-1, with D tentatively TRBD2 (7 bases). The V end lost 5 bases, the J end lost 6 bases, and 17 bases lay between the germline ends. From germline, CDR1 is DFQATT and CDR2 SNEGSKA (reference sequence). The CDR3 is 14 residues long. CDR3 sequence (DNA): TGCAGTGCTCCGGGGGGCGGGAGAGCCAATGAGCAGTTCTTC. Its translation: CSAPGGGRANEQFF.

This clonotype was detected ten times or more. The J gene is TRBJ1-2, the V gene TRBV5-1; 9 bases match TRBD1. The CDR3 contains 16 residues. CDR1 is SGHRS, CDR2 YFSETQ, per germline. Trimming took 0 bases from V and 4 from J; bases not matched to a gene: 7. CDR3 amino acids: CASSLGRTGVFYGYTF. The CDR3 nucleotides read TGCGCCAGCAGCTTGGGTAGGACAGGGGTATTCTATGGCTACACCTTC. The full variable domain, rest sourced from reference TRBV5-1 and TRBJ1-2, is KAGVTQTPRYLIKTRGQQVTLSCSPISGHRSVSWYQQTPGQGLQFLFEYFSETQRNKGNFPGRFSGRQFSNSRSEMNVSTLELGDSALYLCASSLGRTGVFYGYTFGSGTRLTVV.

This clonotype was detected many times. The chain recombines TRBV20-1 with TRBJ2-7, with a weak D call TRBD1 (5 bases). The length of the CDR3 is 15 residues. The germline CDR1 and CDR2 sequences are DFQATT and SNEGSKA (reference sequence). The germline V and J ends were trimmed by 4 bases and 3 bases, with 19 bases remaining between them. The CDR3 is CSANRQKGYGYEQYF. The CDR3 DNA is TGCAGTGCTAATAGACAGAAAGGCTATGGCTACGAGCAGTACTTC.